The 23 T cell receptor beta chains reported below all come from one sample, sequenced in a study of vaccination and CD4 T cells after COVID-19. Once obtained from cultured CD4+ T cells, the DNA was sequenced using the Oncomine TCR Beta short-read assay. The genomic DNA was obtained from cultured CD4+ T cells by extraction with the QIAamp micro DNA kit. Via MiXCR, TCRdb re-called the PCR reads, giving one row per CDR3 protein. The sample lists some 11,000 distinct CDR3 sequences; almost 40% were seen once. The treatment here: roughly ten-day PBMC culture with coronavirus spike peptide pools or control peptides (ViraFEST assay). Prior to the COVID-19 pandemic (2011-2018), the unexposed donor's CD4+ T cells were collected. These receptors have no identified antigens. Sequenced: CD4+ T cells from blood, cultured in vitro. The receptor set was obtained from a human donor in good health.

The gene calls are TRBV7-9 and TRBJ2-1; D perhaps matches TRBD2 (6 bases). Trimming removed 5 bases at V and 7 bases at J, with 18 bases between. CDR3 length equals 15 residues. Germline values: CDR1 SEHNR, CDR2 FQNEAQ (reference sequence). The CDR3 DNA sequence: TGTGCCAGCAGCCCCCCCTTCCGACTAGGGAATGAGCAGTTCTTC. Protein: CASSPPFRLGNEQFF.

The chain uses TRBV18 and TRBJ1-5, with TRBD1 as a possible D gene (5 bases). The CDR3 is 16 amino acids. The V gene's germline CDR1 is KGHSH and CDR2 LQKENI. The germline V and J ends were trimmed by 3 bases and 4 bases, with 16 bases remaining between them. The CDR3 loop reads CASSPMQGGVNQPQHF. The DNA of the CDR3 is TGTGCCAGCTCACCGATGCAGGGAGGTGTGAATCAGCCCCAGCATTTT.

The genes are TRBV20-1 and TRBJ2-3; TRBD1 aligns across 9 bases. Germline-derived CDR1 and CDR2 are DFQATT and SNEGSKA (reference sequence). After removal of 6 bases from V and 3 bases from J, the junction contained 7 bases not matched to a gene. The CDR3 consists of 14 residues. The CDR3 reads CSALPGQGTDTQYF. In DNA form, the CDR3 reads TGCAGTGCCCTACCGGGACAGGGAACAGATACGCAGTATTTT.

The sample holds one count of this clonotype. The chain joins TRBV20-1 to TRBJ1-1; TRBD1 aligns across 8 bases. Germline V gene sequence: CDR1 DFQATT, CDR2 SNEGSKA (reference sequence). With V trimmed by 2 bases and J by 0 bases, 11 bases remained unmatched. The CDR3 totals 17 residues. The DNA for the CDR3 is TGCAGTGCTAGACCCAATGGACAGGGTGGGATGAACACTGAAGCTTTCTTT. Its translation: CSARPNGQGGMNTEAFF.

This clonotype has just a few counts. CDR3: CASTLVASGAETQYF. The CDR3 DNA sequence: TGTGCCAGCACCCTAGTGGCTAGTGGGGCGGAGACCCAGTACTTC. The V gene is TRBV28, the J gene TRBJ2-5, with D perhaps matching TRBD1 (5 bases). The CDR3 spans 15 residues. V gave up 7 bases and J gave up 5 bases, with 20 bases separating them. The V gene's germline CDR1 is MDHEN and CDR2 SYDVKM.

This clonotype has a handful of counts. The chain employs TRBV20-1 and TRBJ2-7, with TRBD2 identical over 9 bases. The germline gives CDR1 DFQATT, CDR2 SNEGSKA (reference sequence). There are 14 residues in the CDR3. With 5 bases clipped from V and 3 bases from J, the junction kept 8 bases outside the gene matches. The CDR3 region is CSAAFFSGSYEQYF. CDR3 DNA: TGCAGTGCTGCATTTTTTAGCGGGAGCTACGAGCAGTACTTC.

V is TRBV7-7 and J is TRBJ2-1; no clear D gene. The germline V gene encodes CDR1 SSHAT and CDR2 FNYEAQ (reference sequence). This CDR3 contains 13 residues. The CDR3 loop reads CASSMDGGDEQFF. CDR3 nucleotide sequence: TGTGCTAGCTCTATGGACGGTGGAGATGAGCAGTTCTTC.

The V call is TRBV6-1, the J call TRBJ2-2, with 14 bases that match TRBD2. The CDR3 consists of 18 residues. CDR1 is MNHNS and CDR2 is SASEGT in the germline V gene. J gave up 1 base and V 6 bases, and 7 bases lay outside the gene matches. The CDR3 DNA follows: TGTGCCAGCAGCCCGGGACTAGCGGGAGTTAGGAACACCGGGGAGCTGTTTTTT. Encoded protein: CASSPGLAGVRNTGELFF.

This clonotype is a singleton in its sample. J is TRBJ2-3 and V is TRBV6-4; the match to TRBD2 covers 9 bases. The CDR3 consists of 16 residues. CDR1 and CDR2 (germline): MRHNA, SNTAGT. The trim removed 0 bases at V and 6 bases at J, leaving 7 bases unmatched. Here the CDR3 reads CASSDSISGSFDTQYF. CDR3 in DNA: TGTGCCAGCAGTGACTCGATTAGCGGGAGTTTCGATACGCAGTATTTT.

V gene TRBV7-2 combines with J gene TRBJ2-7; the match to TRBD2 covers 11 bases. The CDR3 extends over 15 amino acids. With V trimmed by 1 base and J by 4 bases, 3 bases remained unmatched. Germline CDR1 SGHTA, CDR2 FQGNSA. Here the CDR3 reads CASSLVLAGGYEQYF. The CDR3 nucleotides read TGTGCCAGCAGCTTAGTTTTAGCGGGAGGGTACGAGCAGTACTTC.

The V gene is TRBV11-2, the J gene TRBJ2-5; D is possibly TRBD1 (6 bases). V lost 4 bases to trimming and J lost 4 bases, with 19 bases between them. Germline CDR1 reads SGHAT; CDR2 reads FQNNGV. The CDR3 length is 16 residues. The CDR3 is CASSWSWDTGRETQYF. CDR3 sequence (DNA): TGTGCCAGCAGCTGGTCGTGGGACACAGGTAGAGAGACCCAGTACTTC.

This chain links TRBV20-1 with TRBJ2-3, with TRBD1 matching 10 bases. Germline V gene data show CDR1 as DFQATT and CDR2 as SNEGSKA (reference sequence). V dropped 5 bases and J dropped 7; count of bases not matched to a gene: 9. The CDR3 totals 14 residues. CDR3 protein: CSASGQGIVNTQYF. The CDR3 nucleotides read TGCAGTGCTTCGGGACAGGGGATAGTAAATACGCAGTATTTT.

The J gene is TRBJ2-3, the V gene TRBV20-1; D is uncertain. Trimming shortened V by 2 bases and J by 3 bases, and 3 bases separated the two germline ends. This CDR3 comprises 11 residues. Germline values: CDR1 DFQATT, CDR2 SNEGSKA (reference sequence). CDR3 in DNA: TGCAGTGCTAGACAAACAGATACGCAGTATTTT. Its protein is CSARQTDTQYF.

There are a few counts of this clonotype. The CDR3 loop is CSASAINQPQHF. The CDR3, as DNA: TGCAGTGCCAGTGCCATCAATCAGCCCCAGCATTTT. V gene TRBV20-1 combines with J gene TRBJ1-5; the D is unclear. Germline assignment: CDR1 DFQATT and CDR2 SNEGSKA (reference sequence). This CDR3 comprises 12 residues. Trimming removed 6 bases from V and 3 bases from J, with 9 bases in between.

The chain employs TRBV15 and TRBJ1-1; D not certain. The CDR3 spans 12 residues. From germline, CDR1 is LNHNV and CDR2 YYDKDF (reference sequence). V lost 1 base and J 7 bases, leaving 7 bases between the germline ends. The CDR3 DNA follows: TGTGCCACCAGCAGAGGACTGCTTGAAGCTTTCTTT. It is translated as CATSRGLLEAFF.

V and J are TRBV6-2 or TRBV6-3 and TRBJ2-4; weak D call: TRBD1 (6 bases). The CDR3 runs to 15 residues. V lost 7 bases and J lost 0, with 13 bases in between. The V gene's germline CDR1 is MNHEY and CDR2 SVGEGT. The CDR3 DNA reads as TGTGCCAGCACCAGACAGGAGTTAGCCAAAAACATTCAGTACTTC. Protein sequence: CASTRQELAKNIQYF.

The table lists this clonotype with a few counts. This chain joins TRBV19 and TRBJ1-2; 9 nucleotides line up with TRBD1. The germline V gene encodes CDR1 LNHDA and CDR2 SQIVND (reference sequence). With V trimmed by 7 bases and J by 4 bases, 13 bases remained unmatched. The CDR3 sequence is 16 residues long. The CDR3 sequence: CASTSTPGQGIYGYTF. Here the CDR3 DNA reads TGTGCCAGTACCTCTACCCCGGGACAGGGTATCTATGGCTACACCTTC. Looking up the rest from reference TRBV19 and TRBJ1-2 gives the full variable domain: DGGITQSPKYLFRKEGQNVTLSCEQNLNHDAMYWYRQDPGQGLRLIYYSQIVNDFQKGDIAEGYSVSREKKESFPLTVTSAQKNPTAFYLCASTSTPGQGIYGYTFGSGTRLTVV.

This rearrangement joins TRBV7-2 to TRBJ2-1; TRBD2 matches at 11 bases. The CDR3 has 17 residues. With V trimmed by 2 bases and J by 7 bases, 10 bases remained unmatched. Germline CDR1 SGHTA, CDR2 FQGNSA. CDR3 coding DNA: TGTGCCAGCAGCTTACCCATTTTTAGCGGGAGGGTGAATGAGCAGTTCTTC. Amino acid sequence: CASSLPIFSGRVNEQFF.

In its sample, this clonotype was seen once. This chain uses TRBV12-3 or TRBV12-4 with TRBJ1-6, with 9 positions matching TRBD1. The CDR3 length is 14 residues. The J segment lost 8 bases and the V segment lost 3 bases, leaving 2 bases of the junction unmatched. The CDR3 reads CASSFRTGDSPLHF. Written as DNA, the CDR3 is TGTGCCAGCAGTTTTCGGACAGGGGATTCACCCCTCCACTTT.

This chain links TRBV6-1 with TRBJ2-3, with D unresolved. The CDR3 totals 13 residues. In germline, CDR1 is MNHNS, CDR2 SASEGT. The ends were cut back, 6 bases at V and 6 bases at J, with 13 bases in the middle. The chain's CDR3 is CASRTPGADTQYF. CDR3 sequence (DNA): TGTGCCAGCAGGACACCGGGTGCGGATACGCAGTATTTT.

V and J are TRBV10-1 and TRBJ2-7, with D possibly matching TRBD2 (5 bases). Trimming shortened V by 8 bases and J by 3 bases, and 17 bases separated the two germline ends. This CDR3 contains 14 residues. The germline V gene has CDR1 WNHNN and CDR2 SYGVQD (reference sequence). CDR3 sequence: CASSNSVVFYEQYF. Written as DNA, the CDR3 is TGCGCCAGCTCGAATAGCGTAGTTTTCTACGAGCAGTACTTC.

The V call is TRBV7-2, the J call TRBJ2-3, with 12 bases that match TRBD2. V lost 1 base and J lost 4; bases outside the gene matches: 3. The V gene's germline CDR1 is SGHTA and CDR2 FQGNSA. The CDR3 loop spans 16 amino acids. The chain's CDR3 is CASSLVGTSGSDTQYF. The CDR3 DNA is TGTGCCAGCAGCTTAGTAGGGACTAGCGGGTCAGATACGCAGTATTTT.

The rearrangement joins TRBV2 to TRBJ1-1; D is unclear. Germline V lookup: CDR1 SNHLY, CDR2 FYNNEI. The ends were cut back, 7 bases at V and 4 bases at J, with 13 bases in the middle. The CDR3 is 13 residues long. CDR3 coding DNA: TGTGCCAGCATCGGCCCTATGGTCACTGAAGCTTTCTTT. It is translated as CASIGPMVTEAFF.